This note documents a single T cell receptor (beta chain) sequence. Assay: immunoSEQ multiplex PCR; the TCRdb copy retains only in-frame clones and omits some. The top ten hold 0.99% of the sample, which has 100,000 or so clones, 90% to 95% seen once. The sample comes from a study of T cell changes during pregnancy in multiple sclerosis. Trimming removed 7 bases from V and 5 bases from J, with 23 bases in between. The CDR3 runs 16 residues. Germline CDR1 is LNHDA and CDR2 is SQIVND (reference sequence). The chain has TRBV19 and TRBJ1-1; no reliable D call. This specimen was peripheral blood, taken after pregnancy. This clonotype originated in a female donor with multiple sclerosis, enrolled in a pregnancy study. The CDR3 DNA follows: TGTGCCAGTATGAGGCGGAGAGAGAGGCCGGAAACTGAAGCTTTCTTT. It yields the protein CASMRRRERPETEAFF.